The source of this T cell receptor (beta chain) is a study of T cell changes during pregnancy in multiple sclerosis (dated by TCRdb to between 2018 and 2021). With respect to the entire study: The study examined how the T cell repertoire changed over the course of pregnancy in women with multiple sclerosis.

The library came from the immunoSEQ multiplex PCR assay. Here the immuneACCESS table is served through TCRdb, limited to in-frame sequences with V and J called. Missing clones are a known gap in these copies; in checked studies unresolved V genes cover under half, and the rest lacks a known reason. The sample table lists 50,000 or so clones, 85% to 95% of them with a count of one. The ten top clones hold 5.9% of the sample. Worth noting for this clone: Its antigen has not been determined. One end of the junction does not line up with germline, which may come from a read error.

Reading the germline V gene gives CDR1 SGHDN and CDR2 FVKESK. The cysteine opens and the phenylalanine closes a CDR3 of 14 amino acids. CDR3 DNA only is kept here, 42 bases in frame from base 1. In this chain, TRBV14 is recombined with TRBJ2-1; a confident D gene designation cannot be given. This sequence originates from a female donor with multiple sclerosis, enrolled in a pregnancy study. The specimen was CD8+ T cells from peripheral blood mononuclear cells, collected in the first trimester of pregnancy. The DNA is TGTGCCAGCAGCAAAGATGAGCTGCCCAATGAGCAGTTCTTC. This sequence encodes CASSKDELPNEQFF.